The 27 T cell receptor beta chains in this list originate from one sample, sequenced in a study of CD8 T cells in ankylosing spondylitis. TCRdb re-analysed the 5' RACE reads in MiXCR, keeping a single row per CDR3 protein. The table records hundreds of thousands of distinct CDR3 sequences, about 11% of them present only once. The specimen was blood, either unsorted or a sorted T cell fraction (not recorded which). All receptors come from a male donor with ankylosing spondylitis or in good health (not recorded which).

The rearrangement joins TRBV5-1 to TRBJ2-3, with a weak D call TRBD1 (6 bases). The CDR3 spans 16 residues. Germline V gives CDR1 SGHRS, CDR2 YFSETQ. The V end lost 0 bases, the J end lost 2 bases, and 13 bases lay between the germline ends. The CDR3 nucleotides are TGCGCCAGCAGCTTGGGAGGCAGGGGAGACACAGATACGCAGTATTTT. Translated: CASSLGGRGDTDTQYF.

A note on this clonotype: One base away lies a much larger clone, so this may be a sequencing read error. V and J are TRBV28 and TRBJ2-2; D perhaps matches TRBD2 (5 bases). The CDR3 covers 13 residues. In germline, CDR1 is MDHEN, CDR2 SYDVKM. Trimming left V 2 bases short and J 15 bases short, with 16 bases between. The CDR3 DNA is TGTGCCAGCAGTTTAGGAGAACTAGGAAGGGTGTTTTTT. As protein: CASSLGELGRVFF.

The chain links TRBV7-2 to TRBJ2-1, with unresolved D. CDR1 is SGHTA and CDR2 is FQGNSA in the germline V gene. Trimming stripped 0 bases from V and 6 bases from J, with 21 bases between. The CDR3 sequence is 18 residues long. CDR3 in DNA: TGTGCCAGCAGCTTAGCTATTTTAGCTGGGGTAGCAGGCAATGAGCAGTTCTTC. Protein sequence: CASSLAILAGVAGNEQFF.

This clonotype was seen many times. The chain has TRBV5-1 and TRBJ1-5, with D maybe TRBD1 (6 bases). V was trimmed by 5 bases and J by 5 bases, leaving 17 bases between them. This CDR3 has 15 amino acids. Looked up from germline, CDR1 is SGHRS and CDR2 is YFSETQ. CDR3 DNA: TGCGCCAGCAGAGGACAGCCCGCCGAAGATCAGCCCCAGCATTTT. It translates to CASRGQPAEDQPQHF.

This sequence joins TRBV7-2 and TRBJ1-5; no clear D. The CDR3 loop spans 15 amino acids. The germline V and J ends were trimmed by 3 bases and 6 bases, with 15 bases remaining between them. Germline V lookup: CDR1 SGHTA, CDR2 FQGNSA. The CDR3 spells CASSLTAANRQPQHF. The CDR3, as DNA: TGTGCCAGCAGCTTGACCGCCGCCAACCGTCAGCCCCAGCATTTT.

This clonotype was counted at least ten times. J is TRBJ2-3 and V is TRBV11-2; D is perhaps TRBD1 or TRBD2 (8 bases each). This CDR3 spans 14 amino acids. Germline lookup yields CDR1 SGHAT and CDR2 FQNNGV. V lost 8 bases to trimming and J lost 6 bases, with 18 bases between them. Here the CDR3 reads CASSPGGGGDTQYF. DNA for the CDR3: TGTGCCAGCTCCCCAGGGGGCGGGGGGGATACGCAGTATTTT.

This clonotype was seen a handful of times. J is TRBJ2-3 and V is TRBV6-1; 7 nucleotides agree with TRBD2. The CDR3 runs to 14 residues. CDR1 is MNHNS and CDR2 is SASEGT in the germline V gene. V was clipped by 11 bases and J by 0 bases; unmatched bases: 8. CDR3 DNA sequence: TGTGCCGGCCGGGGGGTCCTAAGCACAGATACGCAGTATTTT. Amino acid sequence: CAGRGVLSTDTQYF.

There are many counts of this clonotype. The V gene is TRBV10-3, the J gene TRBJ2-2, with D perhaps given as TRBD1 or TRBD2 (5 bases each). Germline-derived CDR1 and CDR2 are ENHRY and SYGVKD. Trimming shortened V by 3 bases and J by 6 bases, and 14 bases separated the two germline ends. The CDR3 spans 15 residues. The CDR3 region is CAISDRGDEAGELFF. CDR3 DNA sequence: TGTGCCATCAGTGATCGAGGGGATGAGGCCGGGGAGCTGTTTTTT.

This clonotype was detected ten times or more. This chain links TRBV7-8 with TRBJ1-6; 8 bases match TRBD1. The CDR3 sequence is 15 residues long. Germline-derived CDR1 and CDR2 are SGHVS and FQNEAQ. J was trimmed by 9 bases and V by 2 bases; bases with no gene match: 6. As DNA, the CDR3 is TGTGCCAGCAGCTTATCAGGGGGCGCCGGTTCACCCCTCCACTTT. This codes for CASSLSGGAGSPLHF.

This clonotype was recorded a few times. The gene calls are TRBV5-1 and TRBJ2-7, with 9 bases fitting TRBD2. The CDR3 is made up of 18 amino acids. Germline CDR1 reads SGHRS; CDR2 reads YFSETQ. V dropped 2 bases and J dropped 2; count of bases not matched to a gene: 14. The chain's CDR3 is CASSFRGGSGGGAYEQYF. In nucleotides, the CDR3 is TGCGCCAGCAGCTTTAGAGGCGGTAGTGGCGGGGGGGCCTACGAGCAGTACTTC.

The CDR3 DNA reads as TGTGCCAGCAGTGAAAGACAGGGGGGGGGAGAGACCCAGTACTTC. It encodes CASSERQGGGETQYF. The chain recombines TRBV6-1 with TRBJ2-5, with 9 bases that match TRBD1. The CDR3 runs to 15 residues. Germline V CDR1 and CDR2: MNHNS, SASEGT. Trimming removed 2 bases from V and 4 bases from J; junction bases left unmatched: 5.

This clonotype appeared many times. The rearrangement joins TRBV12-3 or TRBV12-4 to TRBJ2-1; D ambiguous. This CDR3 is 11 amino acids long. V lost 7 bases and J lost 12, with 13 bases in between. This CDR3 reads CASTLDRVQFF. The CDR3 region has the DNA TGTGCCAGCACTTTGGATAGGGTGCAGTTCTTC.

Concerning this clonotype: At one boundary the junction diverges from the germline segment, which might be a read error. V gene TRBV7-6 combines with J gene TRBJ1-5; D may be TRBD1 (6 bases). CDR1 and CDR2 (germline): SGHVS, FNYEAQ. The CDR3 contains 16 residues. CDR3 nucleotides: TGTGCCAGCAGCCCGGCCGGGACACGTGGCAATCACCCCCAGCATTTT. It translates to CASSPAGTRGNHPQHF.

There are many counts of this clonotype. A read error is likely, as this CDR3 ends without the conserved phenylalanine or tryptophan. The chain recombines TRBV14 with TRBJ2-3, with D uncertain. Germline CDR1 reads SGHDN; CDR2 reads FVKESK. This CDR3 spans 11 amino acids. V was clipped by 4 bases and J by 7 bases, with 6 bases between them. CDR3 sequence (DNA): TGTGCCAGCAGCCTCGAGTATACGCAGTATTCT. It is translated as CASSLEYTQYS.

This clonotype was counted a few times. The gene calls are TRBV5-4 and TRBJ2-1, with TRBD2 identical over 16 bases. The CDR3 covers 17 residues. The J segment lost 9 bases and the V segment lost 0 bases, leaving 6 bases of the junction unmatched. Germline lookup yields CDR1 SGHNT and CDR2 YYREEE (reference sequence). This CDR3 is CASSLGGTSGGAREQFF. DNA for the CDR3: TGTGCCAGCAGCTTGGGAGGGACTAGCGGGGGGGCTCGTGAGCAGTTCTTC.

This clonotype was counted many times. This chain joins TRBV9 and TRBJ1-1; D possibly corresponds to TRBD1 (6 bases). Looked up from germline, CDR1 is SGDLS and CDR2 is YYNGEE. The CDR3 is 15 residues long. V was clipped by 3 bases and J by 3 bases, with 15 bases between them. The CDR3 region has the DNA TGTGCCAGCAGCGCGTCAGGGGTAGGTGACACTGAAGCTTTCTTT. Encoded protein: CASSASGVGDTEAFF.

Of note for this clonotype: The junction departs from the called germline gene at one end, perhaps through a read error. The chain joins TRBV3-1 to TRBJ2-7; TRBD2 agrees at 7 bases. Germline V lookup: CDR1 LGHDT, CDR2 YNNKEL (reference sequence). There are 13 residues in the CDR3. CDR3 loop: CASSHVSAGVRNF. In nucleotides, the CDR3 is TGTGCCAGCAGCCATGTTAGCGCGGGGGTCCGAAACTTC.

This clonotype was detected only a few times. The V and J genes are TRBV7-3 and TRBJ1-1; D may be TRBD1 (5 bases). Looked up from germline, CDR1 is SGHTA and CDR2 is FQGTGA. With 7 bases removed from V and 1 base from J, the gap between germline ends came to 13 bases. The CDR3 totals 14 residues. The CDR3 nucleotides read TGTGCCAGCAAGGCCAGGGCCTCGAACACTGAAGCTTTCTTT. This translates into CASKARASNTEAFF.

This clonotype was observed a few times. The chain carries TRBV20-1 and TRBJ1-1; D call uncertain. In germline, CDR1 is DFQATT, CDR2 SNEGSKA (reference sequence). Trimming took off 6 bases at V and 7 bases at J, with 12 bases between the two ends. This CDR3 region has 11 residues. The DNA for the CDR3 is TGCAGTGCCATGAGCCAGCGTGAAGCTTTCTTT. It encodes CSAMSQREAFF.

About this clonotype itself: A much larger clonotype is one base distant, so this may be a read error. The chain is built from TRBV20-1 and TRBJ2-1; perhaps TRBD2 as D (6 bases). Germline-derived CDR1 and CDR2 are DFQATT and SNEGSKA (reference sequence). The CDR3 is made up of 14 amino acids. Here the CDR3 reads CSVLATSSRDEQLF. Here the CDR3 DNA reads TGCAGTGTTCTAGCTACTAGCAGTAGGGATGAGCAGCTCTTC.

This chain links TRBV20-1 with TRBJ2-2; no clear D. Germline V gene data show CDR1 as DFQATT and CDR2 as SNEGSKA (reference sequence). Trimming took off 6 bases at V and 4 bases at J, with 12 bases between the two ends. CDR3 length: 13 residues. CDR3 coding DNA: TGCAGTGCCCGGATGGGTTTCACCGGGGAGCTGTTTTTT. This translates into CSARMGFTGELFF.

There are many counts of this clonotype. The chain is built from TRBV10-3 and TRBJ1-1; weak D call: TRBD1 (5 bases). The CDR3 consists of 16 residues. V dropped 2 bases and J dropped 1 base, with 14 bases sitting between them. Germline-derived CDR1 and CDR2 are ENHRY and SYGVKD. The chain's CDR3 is CAISETGLPSNTEAFF. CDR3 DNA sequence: TGTGCCATCAGTGAGACAGGCCTTCCCTCGAACACTGAAGCTTTCTTT.

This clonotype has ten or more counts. CDR3 protein: CASSVRLAEGEQFF. CDR3 in DNA: TGCGCCAGCAGTGTGAGGCTAGCAGAAGGTGAGCAGTTCTTC. The chain joins TRBV5-1 to TRBJ2-1; possibly TRBD2 for D (5 bases). The CDR3 has 14 residues. Looked up from germline, CDR1 is SGHRS and CDR2 is YFSETQ. V shed 5 bases and J shed 9 bases, with 18 bases lying between them.

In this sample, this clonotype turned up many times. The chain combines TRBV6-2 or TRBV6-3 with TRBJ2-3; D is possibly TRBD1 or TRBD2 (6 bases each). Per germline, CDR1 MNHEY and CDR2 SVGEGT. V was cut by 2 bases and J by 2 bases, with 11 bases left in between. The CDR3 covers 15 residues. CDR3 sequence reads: CASSYTRDTTDTQYF. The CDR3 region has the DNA TGTGCCAGCAGTTACACGCGGGACACCACAGATACGCAGTATTTT.

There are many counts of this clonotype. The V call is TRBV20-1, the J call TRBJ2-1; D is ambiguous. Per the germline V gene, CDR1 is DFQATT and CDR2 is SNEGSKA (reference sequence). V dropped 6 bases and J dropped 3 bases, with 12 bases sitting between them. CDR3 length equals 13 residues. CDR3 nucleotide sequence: TGCAGTGCCGCCGGGTCAAACTACAATGAGCAGTTCTTC. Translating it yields CSAAGSNYNEQFF.

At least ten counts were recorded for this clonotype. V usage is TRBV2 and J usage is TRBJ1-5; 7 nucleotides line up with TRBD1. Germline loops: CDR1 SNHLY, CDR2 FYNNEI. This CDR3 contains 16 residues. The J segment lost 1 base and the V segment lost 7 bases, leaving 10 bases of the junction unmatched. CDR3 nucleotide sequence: TGTGCCAGCAACGTCAGGGGGATCCGGAGCAATCAGCCCCAGCATTTT. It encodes CASNVRGIRSNQPQHF.

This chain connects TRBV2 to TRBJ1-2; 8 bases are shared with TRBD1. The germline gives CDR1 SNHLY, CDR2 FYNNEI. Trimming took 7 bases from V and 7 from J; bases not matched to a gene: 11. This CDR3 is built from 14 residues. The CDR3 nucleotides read TGTGCCAGCACAACGACAGGGGATCTGGGTGGCTACACCTTC. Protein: CASTTTGDLGGYTF. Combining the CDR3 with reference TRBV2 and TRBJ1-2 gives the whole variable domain EPEVTQTPSHQVTQMGQEVILRCVPISNHLYFYWYRQILGQKVEFLVSFYNNEISEKSEIFDDQFSVERPDGSNFTLKIRSTKLEDSAMYFCASTTTGDLGGYTFGSGTRLTVV.